Sequencing of this TCR beta chain was carried out in a study of shared clonotypes between healthy human individuals. Findings of the study overall: The study generally estimated greater richness for naive than memory subsets.

This clone was seen just once. The antigen remains unidentified. This CDR3 contains 15 residues. With V trimmed by 5 bases and J by 5 bases, 7 bases remained unmatched. The V gene's germline CDR1 is MNHEY and CDR2 SVGAGI. Once extracted for a subset, genomic DNA was divided evenly among several immunoSEQ plates. Only in-frame clones appear in the TCRdb table, and some are missing; sequencing was by immunoSEQ multiplex PCR. The top ten clones hold 0.39% of a sample with about 2.3 million clones, approximately 95% of them seen once. The sequence came from a man in his late teens or twenties in good health. Some clones in this sample may be carry-over from other donors' samples. Sequencing was performed on naive CD4+ T cells from PBMCs. Subset noted: CD45RA+ positively selected. J is TRBJ2-1 and V is TRBV6-5; 9 bases are shared with TRBD1. The CDR3 sequence: CASSPPGQGDNEQFF. In DNA form, the CDR3 reads TGTGCCAGCAGTCCCCCGGGACAGGGAGACAATGAGCAGTTCTTC.